A single TCR beta chain is shown here with its context. No antigen is known for it. The sample comes from a study of cytomegalovirus exposure and HLA in healthy donors. General observations from the study: Further analysis was carried out later, and it showed several of the most significant clusters appearing linked to common viral pathogens. As was reported, the HLA-A and HLA-B alleles of most subjects were accurately predicted from TCR beta sequences. When a later analysis was performed, an Asian-associated ancestry cluster reportedly had fewer N-insertions than the roughly 690-donor mean. Overall, approximately 150 TCR beta chains were annotated as cytomegalovirus-associated.

A multiplex PCR was run with 60 Vbeta primers and 13 Jbeta primers. TCRdb keeps only in-frame clones here, not all; method: immunoSEQ multiplex PCR. In the table there are about 95,000 clones, about four fifths of which are singletons. The germline CDR1 and CDR2 sequences are SGHTA and FQGTGA. This CDR3 contains 19 residues. V was pared by 1 base and J by 6 bases, with 26 bases between. The chain is built from TRBV7-3 and TRBJ2-3; a weak D match, TRBD2 (5 bases). Specimen: PBMCs. This sequence originates from a woman between 65 and 79 years old in good health and CMV-seropositive. The CDR3 protein is CASSLSGLRGSFHLDTQYF. The DNA of the CDR3 is TGTGCCAGCAGCTTAAGTGGTCTTAGAGGGAGTTTTCATCTCGATACGCAGTATTTT.